This T cell receptor beta chain is from a study of cytomegalovirus exposure and HLA in healthy donors. Germline CDR1 and CDR2: SGHRS and YFSETQ. This CDR3 contains 14 residues. Trimming took 4 bases from V and 2 from J, leaving 10 bases between them. Study results and limitations: Most of the CMV-associated TCR beta chains (in a later analysis) appeared to be HLA-restricted.

Use of 60 Vbeta and 13 Jbeta primers characterized the PCR. Produced via immunoSEQ multiplex PCR; TCRdb's table is partial and in-frame only. This sample has roughly 170,000 clones, with roughly 75% found just once. This clone has a single count. Its specificity is not known. The rearrangement joins TRBV5-1 to TRBJ2-1, with a weak D call TRBD2 (6 bases). Sequencing used PBMCs. This TCR derives from a female donor in good health and CMV-seronegative. The CDR3: CASSRDFTYNEQFF. CDR3 nucleotide sequence: TGCGCCAGCAGCCGGGACTTCACCTACAATGAGCAGTTCTTC. Using reference TRBV5-1 and TRBJ2-1 for the parts outside the CDR3, the full variable domain is KAGVTQTPRYLIKTRGQQVTLSCSPISGHRSVSWYQQTPGQGLQFLFEYFSETQRNKGNFPGRFSGRQFSNSRSEMNVSTLELGDSALYLCASSRDFTYNEQFFGPGTRLTVL.